The clone carrying this T cell receptor beta chain was found a few times. Its antigen is currently unknown. Using a J-beta primer mix together with a sample-barcoded 5' primer, a second PCR was run for about 7 to 12 cycles. TCRdb used MiXCR to reprocess the 5' RACE reads, holding one entry per CDR3 protein. Among more than 1.4 million distinct CDR3 sequences listed, around two fifths were seen once. The data derive from a study of blood T cells in healthy people across ages. Per germline, CDR1 SGHKS and CDR2 YYEKEE (reference sequence). V gave up 4 bases and J gave up 1 base; unmatched junction bases: 12. CDR3 length: 18 residues. General study points: Both higher diversity and more naive CD4+ cells marked long-lived donors when set against aged donors. Possibly, changes in expanded clonotypes were confounded because donor CMV status was unknown.

Per sample, at least 5 micrograms of total RNA were extracted. Sequencing was performed on blood. The receptor's source is a woman aged 18-35 years in good health. This chain links TRBV5-5 with TRBJ2-3; 10 bases fit TRBD2. Written as DNA, the CDR3 is TGTGCCAGCAGCCGGACTAGCGGAAATCTAGGGGGCACAGATACGCAGTATTTT. This gives the protein CASSRTSGNLGGTDTQYF.